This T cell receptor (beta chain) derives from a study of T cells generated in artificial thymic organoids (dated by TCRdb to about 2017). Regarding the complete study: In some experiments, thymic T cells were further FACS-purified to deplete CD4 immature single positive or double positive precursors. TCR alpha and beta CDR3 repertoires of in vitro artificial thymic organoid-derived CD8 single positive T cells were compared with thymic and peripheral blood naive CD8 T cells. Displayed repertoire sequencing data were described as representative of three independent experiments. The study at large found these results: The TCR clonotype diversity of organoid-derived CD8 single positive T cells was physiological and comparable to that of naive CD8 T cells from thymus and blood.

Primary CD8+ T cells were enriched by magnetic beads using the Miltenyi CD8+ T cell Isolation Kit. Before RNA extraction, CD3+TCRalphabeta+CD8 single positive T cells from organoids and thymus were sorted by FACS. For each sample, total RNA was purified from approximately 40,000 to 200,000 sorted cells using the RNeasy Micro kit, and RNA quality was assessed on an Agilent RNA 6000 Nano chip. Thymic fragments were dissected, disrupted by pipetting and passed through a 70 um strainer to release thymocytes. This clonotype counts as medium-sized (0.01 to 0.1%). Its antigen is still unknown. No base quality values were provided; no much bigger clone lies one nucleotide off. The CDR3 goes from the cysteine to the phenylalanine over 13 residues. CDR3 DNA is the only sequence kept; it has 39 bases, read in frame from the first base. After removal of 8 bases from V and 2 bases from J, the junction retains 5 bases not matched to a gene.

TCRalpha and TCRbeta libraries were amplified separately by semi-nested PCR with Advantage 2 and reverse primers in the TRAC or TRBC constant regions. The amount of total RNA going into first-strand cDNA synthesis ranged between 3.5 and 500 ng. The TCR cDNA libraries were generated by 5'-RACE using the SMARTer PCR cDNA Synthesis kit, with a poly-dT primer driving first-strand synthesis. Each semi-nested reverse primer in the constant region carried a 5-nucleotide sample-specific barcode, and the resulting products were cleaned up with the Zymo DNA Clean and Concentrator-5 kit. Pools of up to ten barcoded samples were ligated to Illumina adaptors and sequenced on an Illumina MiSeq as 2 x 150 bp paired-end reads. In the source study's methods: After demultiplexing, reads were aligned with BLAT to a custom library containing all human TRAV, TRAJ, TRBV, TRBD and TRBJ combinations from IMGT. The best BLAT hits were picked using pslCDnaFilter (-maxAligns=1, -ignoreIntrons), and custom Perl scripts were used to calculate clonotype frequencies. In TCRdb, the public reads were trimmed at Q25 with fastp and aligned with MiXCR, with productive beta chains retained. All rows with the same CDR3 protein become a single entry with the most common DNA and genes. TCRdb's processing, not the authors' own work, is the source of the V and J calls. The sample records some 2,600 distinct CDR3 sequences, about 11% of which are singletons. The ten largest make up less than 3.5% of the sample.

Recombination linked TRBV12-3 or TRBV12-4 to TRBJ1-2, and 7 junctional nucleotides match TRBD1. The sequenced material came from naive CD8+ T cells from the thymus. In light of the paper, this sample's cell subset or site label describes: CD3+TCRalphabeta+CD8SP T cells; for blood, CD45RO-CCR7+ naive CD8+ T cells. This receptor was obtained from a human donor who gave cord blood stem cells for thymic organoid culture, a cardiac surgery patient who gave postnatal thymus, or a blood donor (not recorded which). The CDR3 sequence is CASGTAKNYGYTF. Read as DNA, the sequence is TGTGCCAGCGGGACAGCCAAAAACTATGGCTACACCTTC.